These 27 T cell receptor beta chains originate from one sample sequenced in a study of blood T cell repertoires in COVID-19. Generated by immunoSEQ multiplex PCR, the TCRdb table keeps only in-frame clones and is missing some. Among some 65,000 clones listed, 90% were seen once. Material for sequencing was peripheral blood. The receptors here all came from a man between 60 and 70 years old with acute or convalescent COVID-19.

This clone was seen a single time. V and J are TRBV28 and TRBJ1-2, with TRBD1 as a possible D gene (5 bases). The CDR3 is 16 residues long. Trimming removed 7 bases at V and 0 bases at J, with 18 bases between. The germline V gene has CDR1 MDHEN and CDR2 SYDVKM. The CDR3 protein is CASTLSTPGANYGYTF. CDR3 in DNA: TGTGCCAGCACCCTATCAACTCCGGGGGCTAACTATGGCTACACCTTC.

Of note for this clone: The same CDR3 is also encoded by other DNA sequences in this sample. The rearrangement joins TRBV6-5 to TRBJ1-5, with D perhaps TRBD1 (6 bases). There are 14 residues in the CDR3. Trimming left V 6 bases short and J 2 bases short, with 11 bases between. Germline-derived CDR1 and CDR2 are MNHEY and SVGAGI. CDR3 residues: CASSPRQGNQPQHF. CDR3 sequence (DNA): TGTGCCAGCAGCCCCCGACAGGGCAATCAGCCCCAGCATTTT.

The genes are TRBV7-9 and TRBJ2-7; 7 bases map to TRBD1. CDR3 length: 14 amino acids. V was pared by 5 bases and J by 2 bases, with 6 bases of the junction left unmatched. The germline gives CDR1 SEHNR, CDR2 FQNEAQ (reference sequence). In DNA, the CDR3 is TGTGCCAGCAGCCCGACAGGGAACCCCTACGAGCAGTACTTC. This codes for CASSPTGNPYEQYF.

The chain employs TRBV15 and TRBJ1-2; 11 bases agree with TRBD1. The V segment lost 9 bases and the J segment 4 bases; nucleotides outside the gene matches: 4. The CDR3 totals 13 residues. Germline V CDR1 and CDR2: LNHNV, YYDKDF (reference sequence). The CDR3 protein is CATGQGEGYGYTF. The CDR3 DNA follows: TGTGCCACGGGACAGGGGGAAGGCTATGGCTACACCTTC.

The CDR3 DNA is TGCGCCAGCAGCGGGAATAGGGACAGCTTGTCGCATGGCTACACCTTC. Encoded protein: CASSGNRDSLSHGYTF. The chain recombines TRBV5-1 with TRBJ1-2, with TRBD1 identical over 7 bases. From germline, CDR1 is SGHRS and CDR2 YFSETQ. The J segment lost 6 bases and the V segment lost 4 bases, leaving 15 bases of the junction unmatched. CDR3 length: 16 amino acids.

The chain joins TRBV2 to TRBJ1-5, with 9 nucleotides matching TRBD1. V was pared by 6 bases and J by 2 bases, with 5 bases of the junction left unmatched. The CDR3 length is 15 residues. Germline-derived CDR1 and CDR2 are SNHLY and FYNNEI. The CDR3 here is CASREQGARNQPQHF. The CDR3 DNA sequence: TGTGCCAGCAGAGAACAGGGGGCCCGCAATCAGCCCCAGCATTTT.

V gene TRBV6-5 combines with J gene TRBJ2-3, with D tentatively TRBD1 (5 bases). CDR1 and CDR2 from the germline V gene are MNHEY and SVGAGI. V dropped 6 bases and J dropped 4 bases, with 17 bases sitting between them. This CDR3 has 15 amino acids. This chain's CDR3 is CASSTDSASSDTQYF. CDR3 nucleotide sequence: TGTGCCAGCAGCACCGACAGCGCCAGTTCAGATACGCAGTATTTT.

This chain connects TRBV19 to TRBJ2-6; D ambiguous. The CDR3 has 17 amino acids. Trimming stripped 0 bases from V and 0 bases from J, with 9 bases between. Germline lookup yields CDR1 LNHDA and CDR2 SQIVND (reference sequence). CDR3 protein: CASSIDLVGSGANVLTF. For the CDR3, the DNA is TGTGCCAGTAGTATAGATCTAGTAGGCTCTGGGGCCAACGTCCTGACTTTC.

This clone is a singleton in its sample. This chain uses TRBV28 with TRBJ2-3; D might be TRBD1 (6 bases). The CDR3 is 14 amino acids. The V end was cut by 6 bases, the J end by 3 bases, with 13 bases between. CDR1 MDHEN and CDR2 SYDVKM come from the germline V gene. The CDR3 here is CASSSDRRTDTQYF. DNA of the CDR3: TGTGCCAGCAGCTCGGACAGAAGGACAGATACGCAGTATTTT.

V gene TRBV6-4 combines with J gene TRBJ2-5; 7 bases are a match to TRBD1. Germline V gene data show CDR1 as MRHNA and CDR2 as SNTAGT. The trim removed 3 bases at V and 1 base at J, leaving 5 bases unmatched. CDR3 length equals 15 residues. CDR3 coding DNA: TGTGCCAGCAGTGAAAGTTGGGACAGCCAAGAGACCCAGTACTTC. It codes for CASSESWDSQETQYF.

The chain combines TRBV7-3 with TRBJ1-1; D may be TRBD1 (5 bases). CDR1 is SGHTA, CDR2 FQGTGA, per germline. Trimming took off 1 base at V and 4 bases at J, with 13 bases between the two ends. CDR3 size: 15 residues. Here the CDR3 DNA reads TGTGCCAGCAGCTTAAATCCCAGGGAATCCACTGAAGCTTTCTTT. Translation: CASSLNPRESTEAFF. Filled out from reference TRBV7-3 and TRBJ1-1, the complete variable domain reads GAGVSQTPSNKVTEKGKYVELRCDPISGHTALYWYRQSLGQGPEFLIYFQGTGAADDSGLPNDRFFAVRPEGSVSTLKIQRTERGDSAVYLCASSLNPRESTEAFFGQGTRLTVV.

The CDR3: CASSYRGSYEQYF. CDR3 nucleotide sequence: TGTGCCAGCAGTTACAGGGGTTCCTACGAGCAGTACTTC. V usage is TRBV12-3 or TRBV12-4 and J usage is TRBJ2-7; 7 bases match TRBD1. This CDR3 has 13 amino acids. V shed 4 bases and J 1 base; nucleotides not matched to a gene: 1.

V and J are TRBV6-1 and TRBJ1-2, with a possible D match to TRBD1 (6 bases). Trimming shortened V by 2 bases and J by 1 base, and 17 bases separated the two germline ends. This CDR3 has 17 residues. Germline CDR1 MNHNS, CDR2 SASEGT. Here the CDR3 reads CASSENRAGAFNYGYTF. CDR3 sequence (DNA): TGTGCCAGCAGTGAAAACAGGGCCGGGGCTTTTAACTATGGCTACACCTTC.

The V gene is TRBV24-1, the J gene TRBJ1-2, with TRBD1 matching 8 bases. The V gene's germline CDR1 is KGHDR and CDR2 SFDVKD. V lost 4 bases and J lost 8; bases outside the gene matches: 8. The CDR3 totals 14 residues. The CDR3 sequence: CATSEGQGEVGYTF. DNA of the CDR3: TGTGCCACCAGTGAAGGACAGGGAGAAGTCGGCTACACCTTC.

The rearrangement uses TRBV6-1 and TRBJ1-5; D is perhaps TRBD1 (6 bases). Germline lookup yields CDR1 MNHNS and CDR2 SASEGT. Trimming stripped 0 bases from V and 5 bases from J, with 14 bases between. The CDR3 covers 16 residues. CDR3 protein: CASSEARRAGDQPQHF. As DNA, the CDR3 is TGTGCCAGCAGTGAAGCGCGGCGGGCAGGGGATCAGCCCCAGCATTTT.

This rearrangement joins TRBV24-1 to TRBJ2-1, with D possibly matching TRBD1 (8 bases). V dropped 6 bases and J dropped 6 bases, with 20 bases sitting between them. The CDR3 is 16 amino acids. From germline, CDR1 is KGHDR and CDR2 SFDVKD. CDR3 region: CATSLGGGQVRNEQFF. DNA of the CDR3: TGTGCCACCAGTCTGGGGGGGGGACAGGTCCGCAATGAGCAGTTCTTC.

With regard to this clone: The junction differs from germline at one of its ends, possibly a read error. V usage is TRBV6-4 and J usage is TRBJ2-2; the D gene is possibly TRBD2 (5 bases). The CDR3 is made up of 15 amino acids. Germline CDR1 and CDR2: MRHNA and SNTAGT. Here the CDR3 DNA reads TGTGCCAGCTCCCCCCCTGGCAGCGAACACCGGGGAGCTGTTTTT. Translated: CASSPPGSEHRGAVF.

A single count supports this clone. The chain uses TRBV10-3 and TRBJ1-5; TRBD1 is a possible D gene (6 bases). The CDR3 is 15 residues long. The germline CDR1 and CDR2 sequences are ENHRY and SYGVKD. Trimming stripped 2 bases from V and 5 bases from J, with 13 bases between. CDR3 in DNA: TGTGCCATCAGTGAGCGGGGGGGCGAGTATCAGCCCCAGCATTTT. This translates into CAISERGGEYQPQHF.

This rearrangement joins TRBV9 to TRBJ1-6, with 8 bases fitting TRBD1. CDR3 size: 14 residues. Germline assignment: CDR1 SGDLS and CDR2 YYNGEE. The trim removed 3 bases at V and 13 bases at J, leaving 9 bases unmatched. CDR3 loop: CASSAAGQAVPLHF. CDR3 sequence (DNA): TGTGCCAGCAGCGCAGCGGGACAGGCGGTGCCCCTCCACTTT.

The CDR3 coding sequence is TGTGCCAGCAGCTTAGGGACAGGGCTCTACAATGAGCAGTTCTTC. This sequence encodes CASSLGTGLYNEQFF. The V gene is TRBV13, the J gene TRBJ2-1; 7 nucleotides match TRBD1. J was trimmed by 3 bases and V by 0 bases; bases with no gene match: 2. The germline V gene has CDR1 PRHDT and CDR2 FYEKMQ (reference sequence). The CDR3 length is 15 residues. Supplemented by reference TRBV13 and TRBJ2-1, the full variable domain reads AAGVIQSPRHLIKEKRETATLKCYPIPRHDTVYWYQQGPGQDPQFLISFYEKMQSDKGSIPDRFSAQQFSDYHSELNMSSLELGDSALYFCASSLGTGLYNEQFFGPGTRLTVL.

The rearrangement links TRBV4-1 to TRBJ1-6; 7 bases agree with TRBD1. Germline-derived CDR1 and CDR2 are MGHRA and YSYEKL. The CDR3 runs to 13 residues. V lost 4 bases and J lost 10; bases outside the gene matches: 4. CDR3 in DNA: TGCGCCAGCAGCCTCTCGGGACAGTCACCCCTCCACTTT. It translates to CASSLSGQSPLHF.

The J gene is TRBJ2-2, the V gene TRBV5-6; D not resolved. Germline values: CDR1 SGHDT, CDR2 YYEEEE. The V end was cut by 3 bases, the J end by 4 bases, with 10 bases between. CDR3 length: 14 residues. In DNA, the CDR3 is TGTGCCAGCAGCTATTGGGCGACCACCGGGGAGCTGTTTTTT. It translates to CASSYWATTGELFF.

This CDR3 is CASRGDSRDYEQYF. The CDR3 nucleotides are TGTGCCAGCAGGGGGGACAGCCGCGACTACGAGCAGTACTTC. The V and J genes are TRBV6-5 and TRBJ2-7; TRBD1 matches at 7 bases. This CDR3 comprises 14 residues. The V segment lost 6 bases and the J segment 3 bases; nucleotides outside the gene matches: 8. The germline CDR1 and CDR2 sequences are MNHEY and SVGAGI.

The CDR3 sequence is CASSYGQGSQPQHF. The CDR3, as DNA: TGTGCCAGCAGTTACGGGCAGGGGAGCCAGCCCCAGCATTTT. The V gene is TRBV6-5, the J gene TRBJ1-5; possible D gene TRBD1, 6 bases. The germline gives CDR1 MNHEY, CDR2 SVGAGI. The V gene lost 2 bases and the J gene lost 7 bases, with 12 bases spanning the gap. The CDR3 has 14 amino acids.

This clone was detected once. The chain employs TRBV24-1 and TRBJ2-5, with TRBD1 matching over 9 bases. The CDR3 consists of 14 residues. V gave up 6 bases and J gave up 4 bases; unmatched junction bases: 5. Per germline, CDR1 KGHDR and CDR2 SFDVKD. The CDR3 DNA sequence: TGTGCCACCAGTCCCGGGACAGGGACAGAGACCCAGTACTTC. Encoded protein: CATSPGTGTETQYF.

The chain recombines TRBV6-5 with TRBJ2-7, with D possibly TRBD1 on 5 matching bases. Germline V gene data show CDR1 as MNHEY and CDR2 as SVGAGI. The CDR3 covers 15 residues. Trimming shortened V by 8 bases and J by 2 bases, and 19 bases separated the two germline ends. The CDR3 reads CASGVSTDSPYEQYF. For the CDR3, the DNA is TGTGCCAGCGGAGTTTCGACCGACAGCCCCTACGAGCAGTACTTC.

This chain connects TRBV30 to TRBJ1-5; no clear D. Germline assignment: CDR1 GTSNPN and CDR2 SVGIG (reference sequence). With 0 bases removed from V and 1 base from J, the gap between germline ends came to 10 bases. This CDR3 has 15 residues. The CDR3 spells CAWSVAGRSNQPQHF. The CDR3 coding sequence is TGTGCCTGGAGTGTAGCGGGGAGGAGCAATCAGCCCCAGCATTTT.